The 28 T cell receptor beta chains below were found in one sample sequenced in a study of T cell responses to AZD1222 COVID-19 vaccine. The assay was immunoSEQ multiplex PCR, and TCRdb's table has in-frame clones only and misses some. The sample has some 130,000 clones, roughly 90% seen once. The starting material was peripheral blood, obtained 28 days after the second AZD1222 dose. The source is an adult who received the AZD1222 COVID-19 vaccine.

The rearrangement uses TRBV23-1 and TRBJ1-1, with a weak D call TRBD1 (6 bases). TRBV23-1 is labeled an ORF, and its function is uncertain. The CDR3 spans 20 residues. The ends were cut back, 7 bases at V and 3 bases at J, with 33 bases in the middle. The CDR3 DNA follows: TGCGCCAGCAAGTCAAAGCCCCCCGCAAGATACAGGGTTGATGACACTGAAGCTTTCTTT. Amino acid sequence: CASKSKPPARYRVDDTEAFF.

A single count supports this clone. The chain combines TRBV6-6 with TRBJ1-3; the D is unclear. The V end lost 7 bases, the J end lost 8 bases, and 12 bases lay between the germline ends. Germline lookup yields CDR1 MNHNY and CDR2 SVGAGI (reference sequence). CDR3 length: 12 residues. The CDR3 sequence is CASKSPKDTIYF. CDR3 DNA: TGTGCCAGCAAGAGTCCGAAAGACACCATATATTTT.

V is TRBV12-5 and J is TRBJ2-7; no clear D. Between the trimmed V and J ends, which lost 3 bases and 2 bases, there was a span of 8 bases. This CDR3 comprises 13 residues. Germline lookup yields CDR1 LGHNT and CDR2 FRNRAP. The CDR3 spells CASGFSGTYEQYF. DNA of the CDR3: TGTGCTAGTGGTTTCAGTGGTACCTACGAGCAGTACTTC.

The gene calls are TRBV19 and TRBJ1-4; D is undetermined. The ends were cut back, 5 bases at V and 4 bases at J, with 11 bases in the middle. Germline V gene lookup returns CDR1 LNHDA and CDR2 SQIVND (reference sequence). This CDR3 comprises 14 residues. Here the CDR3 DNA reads TGTGCCAGTAGTGTCCATGGCCTTAATGAAAAACTGTTTTTT. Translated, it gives CASSVHGLNEKLFF.

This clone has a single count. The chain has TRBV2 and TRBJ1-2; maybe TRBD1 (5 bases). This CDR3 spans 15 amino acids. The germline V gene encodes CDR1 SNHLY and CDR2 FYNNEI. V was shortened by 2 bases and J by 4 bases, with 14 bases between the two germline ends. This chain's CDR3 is CASSEFHRPGYGYTF. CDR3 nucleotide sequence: TGTGCCAGCAGTGAATTCCACAGGCCCGGCTATGGCTACACCTTC.

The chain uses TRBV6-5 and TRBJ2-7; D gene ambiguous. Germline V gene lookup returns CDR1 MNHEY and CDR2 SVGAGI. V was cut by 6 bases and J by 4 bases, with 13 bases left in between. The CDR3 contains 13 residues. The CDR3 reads CASSLGPQYEQYF. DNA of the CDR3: TGTGCCAGCAGCTTGGGCCCTCAATACGAGCAGTACTTC.

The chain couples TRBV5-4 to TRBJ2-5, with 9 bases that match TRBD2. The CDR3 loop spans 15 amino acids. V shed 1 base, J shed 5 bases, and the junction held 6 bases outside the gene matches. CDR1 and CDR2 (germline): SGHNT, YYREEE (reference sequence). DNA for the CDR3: TGTGCCAGCAGCTTGAAAGCGGGAGGAGGGGAGACCCAGTACTTC. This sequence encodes CASSLKAGGGETQYF.

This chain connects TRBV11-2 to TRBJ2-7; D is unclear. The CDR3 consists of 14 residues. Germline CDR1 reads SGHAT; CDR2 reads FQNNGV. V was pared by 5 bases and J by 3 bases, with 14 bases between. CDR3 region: CASSRYMIDYEQYF. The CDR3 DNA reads TGTGCCAGCAGCCGTTATATGATCGACTACGAGCAGTACTTC.

CDR3 amino acids: CASSPLASSGNTIYF. In DNA, the CDR3 is TGTGCCAGCTCACCACTCGCCTCCTCTGGAAACACCATATATTTT. This chain joins TRBV18 and TRBJ1-3, with D hard to call. V was shortened by 1 base and J by 0 bases, with 7 bases between the two germline ends. Germline CDR1 reads KGHSH; CDR2 reads LQKENI. The length of the CDR3 is 15 residues.

The CDR3 sequence is CASSPGTPVEEQYF. The CDR3 coding sequence is TGTGCCAGCTCACCGGGGACTCCTGTTGAAGAGCAGTACTTC. The chain couples TRBV18 to TRBJ2-7; TRBD2 might be the D (6 bases). V gave up 3 bases and J gave up 7 bases, with 16 bases separating them. The CDR3 is made up of 14 amino acids. CDR1 KGHSH and CDR2 LQKENI come from the germline V gene.

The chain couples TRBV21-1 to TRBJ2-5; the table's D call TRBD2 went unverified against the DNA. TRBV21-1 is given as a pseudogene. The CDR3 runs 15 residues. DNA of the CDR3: TGTGCCAGCAGGGGGACTAGCGGGAGGAAAGAGACCCAGTACTTC. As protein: CASRGTSGRKETQYF.

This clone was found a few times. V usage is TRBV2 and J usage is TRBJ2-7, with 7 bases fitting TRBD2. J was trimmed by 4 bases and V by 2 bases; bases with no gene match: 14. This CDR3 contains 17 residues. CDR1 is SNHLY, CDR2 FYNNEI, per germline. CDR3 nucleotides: TGTGCCAGCAGTGAACTGAGCGGGACTACGTTCCCTTACGAGCAGTACTTC. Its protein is CASSELSGTTFPYEQYF.

The CDR3 DNA reads TGTGCCAGCTCACCCACGACAGGGGGCTCCGAGCAGTACTTC. It is translated as CASSPTTGGSEQYF. The chain joins TRBV18 to TRBJ2-7; 10 nucleotides align to TRBD1. The CDR3 length is 14 residues. The V gene end was trimmed by 3 bases and the J gene end by 6 bases; junction bases not matched to a gene: 5. CDR1 is KGHSH and CDR2 is LQKENI in the germline V gene.

The CDR3 nucleotides are TGTGCCAGCAGCCCCGGACAGTTATACGAGCAGTACTTC. Its translation is CASSPGQLYEQYF. The chain uses TRBV12-3 or TRBV12-4 and TRBJ2-7; maybe TRBD1 (6 bases). This CDR3 has 13 residues. With 6 bases removed from V and 4 bases from J, the gap between germline ends came to 13 bases.

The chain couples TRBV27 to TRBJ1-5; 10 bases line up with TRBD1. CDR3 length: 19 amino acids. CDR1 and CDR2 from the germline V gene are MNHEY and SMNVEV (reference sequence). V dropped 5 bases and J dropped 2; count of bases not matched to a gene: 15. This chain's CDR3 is CASSPQRRDRGKGNQPQHF. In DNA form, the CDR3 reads TGTGCCAGCAGTCCACAGCGAAGGGACAGGGGAAAGGGCAATCAGCCCCAGCATTTT.

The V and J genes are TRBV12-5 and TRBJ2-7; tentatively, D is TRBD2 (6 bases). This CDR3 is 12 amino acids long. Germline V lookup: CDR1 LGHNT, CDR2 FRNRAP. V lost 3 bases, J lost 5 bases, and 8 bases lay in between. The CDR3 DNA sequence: TGTGCTAGTGGTTTAAGACTAGACGAGCAGTACTTC. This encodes CASGLRLDEQYF.

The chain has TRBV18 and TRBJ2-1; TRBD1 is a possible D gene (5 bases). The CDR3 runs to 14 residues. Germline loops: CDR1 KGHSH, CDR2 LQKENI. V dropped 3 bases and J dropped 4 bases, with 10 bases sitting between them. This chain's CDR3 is CASSPTRQYNEQFF. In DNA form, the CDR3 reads TGTGCCAGCTCACCTACTCGACAGTACAATGAGCAGTTCTTC. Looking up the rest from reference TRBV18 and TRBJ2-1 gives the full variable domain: NAGVMQNPRHLVRRRGQEARLRCSPMKGHSHVYWYRQLPEEGLKFMVYLQKENIIDESGMPKERFSAEFPKEGPSILRIQQVVRGDSAAYFCASSPTRQYNEQFFGPGTRLTVL.

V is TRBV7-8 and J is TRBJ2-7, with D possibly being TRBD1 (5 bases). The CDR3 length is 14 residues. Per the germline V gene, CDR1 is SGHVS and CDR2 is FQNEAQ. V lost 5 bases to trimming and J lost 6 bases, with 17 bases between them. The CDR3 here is CASSKTQGLGEQYF. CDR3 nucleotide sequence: TGTGCCAGCAGCAAAACCCAGGGATTGGGCGAGCAGTACTTC.

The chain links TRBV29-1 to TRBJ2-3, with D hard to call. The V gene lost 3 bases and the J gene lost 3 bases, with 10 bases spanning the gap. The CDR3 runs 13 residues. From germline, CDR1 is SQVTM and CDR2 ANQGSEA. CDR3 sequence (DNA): TGCAGCGTTGATGGGCAGGTGACAGATACGCAGTATTTT. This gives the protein CSVDGQVTDTQYF.

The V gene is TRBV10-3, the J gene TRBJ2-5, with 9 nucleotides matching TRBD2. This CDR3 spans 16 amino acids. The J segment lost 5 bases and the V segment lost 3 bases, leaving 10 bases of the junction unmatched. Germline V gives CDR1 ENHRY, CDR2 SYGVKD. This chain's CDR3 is CAISENPSGARETQYF. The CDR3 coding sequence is TGTGCCATCAGTGAAAATCCTAGCGGGGCCCGGGAGACCCAGTACTTC.

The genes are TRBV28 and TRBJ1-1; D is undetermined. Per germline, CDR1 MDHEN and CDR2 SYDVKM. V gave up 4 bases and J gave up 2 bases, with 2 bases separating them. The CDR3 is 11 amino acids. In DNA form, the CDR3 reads TGTGCCAGCAGTTCCAACACTGAAGCTTTCTTT. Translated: CASSSNTEAFF.

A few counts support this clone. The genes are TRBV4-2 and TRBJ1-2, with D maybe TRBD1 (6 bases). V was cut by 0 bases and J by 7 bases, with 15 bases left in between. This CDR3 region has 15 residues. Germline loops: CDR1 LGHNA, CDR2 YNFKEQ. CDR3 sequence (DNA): TGTGCCAGCAGCCAAGAGCCGGGGGCGCGAGGTGGCTACACCTTC. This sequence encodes CASSQEPGARGGYTF.

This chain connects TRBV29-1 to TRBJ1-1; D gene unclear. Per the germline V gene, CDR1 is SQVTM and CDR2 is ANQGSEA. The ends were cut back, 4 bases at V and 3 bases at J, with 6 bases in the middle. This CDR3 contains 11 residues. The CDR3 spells CSVGRYTEAFF. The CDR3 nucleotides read TGCAGCGTTGGACGGTACACTGAAGCTTTCTTT.

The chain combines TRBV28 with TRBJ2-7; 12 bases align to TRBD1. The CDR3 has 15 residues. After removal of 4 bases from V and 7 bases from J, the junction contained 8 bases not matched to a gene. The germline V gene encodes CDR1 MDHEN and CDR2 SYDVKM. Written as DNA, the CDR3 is TGTGCCAGCAGTTCACCGGGACAGGGGGCGCGGGAGCAGTACTTC. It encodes CASSSPGQGAREQYF.

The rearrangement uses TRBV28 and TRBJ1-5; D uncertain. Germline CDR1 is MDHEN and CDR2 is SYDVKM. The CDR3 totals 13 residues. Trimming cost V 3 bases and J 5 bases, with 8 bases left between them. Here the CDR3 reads CASSFFGDQPQHF. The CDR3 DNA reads TGTGCCAGCAGTTTTTTTGGGGATCAGCCCCAGCATTTT.

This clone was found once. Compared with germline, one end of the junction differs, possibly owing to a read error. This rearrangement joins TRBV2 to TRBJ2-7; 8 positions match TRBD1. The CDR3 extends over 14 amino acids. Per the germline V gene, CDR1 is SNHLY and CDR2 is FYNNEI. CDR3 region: CASSYYPGSPGQGF. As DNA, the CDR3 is TGTGCCAGCAGTTACTACCCCGGTTCTCCCGGACAGGGCTTC.

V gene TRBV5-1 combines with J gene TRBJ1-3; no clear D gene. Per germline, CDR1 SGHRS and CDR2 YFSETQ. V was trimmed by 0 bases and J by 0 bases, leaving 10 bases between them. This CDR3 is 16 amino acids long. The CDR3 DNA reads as TGCGCCAGCAGCTTGGGCCCCGGGCGCTCTGGAAACACCATATATTTT. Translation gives CASSLGPGRSGNTIYF. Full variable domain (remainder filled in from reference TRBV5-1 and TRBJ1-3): KAGVTQTPRYLIKTRGQQVTLSCSPISGHRSVSWYQQTPGQGLQFLFEYFSETQRNKGNFPGRFSGRQFSNSRSEMNVSTLELGDSALYLCASSLGPGRSGNTIYFGEGSWLTVV.

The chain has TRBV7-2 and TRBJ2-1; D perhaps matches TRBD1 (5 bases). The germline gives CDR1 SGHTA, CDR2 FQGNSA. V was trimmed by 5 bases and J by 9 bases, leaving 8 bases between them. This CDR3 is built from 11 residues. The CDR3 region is CASSPRGEQFF. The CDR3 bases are TGTGCCAGCAGCCCTAGGGGTGAGCAGTTCTTC.